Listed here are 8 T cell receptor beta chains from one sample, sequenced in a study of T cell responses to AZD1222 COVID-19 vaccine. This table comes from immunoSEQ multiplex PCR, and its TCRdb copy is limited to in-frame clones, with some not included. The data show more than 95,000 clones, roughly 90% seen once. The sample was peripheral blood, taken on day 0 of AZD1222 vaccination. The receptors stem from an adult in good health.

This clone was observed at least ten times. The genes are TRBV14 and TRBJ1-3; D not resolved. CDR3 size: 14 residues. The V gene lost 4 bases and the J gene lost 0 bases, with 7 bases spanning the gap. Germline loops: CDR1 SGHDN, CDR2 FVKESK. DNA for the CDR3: TGTGCCAGCAGCCCGACGTACTCTGGAAACACCATATATTTT. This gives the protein CASSPTYSGNTIYF. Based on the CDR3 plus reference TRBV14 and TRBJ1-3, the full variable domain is EAGVTQFPSHSVIEKGQTVTLRCDPISGHDNLYWYRRVMGKEIKFLLHFVKESKQDESGMPNNRFLAERTGGTYSTLKVQPAELEDSGVYFCASSPTYSGNTIYFGEGSWLTVV.

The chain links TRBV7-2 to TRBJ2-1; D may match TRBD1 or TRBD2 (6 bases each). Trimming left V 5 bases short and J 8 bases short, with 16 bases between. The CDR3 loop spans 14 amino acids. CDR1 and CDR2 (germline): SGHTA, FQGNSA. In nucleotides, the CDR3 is TGTGCCAGCAGCCTCGGGGGCGCCTCGGATGAGCAGTTCTTC. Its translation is CASSLGGASDEQFF. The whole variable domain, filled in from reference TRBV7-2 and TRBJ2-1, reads GAGVSQSPSNKVTEKGKDVELRCDPISGHTALYWYRQSLGQGLEFLIYFQGNSAPDKSGLPSDRFSAERTGGSVSTLTIQRTQQEDSAVYLCASSLGGASDEQFFGPGTRLTVL.

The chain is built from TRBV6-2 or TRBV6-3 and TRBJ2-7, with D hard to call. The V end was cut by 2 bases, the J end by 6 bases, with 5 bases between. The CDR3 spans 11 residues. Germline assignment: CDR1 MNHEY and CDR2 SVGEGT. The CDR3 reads CASSYGVEQYF. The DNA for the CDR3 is TGTGCCAGCAGTTACGGGGTCGAGCAGTACTTC.

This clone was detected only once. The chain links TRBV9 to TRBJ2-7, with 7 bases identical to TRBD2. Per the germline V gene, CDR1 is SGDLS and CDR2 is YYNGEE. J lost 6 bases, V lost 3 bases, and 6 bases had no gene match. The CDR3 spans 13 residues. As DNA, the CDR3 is TGTGCCAGCAGCGCCGGGACTAAGGGCGAGCAGTACTTC. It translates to CASSAGTKGEQYF.

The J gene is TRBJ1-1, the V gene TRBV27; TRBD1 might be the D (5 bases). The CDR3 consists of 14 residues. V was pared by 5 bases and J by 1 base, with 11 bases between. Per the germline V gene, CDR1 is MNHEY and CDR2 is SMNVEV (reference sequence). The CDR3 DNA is TGTGCCAGCAGTAATTTCGGGGGGAACACTGAAGCTTTCTTT. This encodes CASSNFGGNTEAFF.

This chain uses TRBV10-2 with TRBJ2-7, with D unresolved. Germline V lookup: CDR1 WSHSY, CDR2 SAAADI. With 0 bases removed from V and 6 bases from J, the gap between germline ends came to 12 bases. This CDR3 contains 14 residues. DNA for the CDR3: TGCGCCAGCAGTGAGTCGCTAGAAATGGGCGAGCAGTACTTC. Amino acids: CASSESLEMGEQYF.

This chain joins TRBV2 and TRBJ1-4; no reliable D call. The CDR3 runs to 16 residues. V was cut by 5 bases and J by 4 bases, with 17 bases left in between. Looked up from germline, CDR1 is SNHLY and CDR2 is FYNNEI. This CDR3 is CASSRKRGLINEKLFF. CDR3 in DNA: TGTGCCAGCAGTAGAAAGAGAGGGCTCATTAATGAAAAACTGTTTTTT.

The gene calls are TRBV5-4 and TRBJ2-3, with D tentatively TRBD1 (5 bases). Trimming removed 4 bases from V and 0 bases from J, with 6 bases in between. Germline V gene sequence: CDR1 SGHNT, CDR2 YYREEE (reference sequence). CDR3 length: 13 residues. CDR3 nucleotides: TGTGCCAGCAGCAGGGGAAGCACAGATACGCAGTATTTT. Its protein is CASSRGSTDTQYF. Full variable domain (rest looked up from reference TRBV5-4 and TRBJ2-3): ETGVTQSPTHLIKTRGQQVTLRCSSQSGHNTVSWYQQALGQGPQFIFQYYREEENGRGNFPPRFSGLQFPNYSSELNVNALELDDSALYLCASSRGSTDTQYFGPGTRLTVL.